What follows describes a single T cell receptor (beta chain). V lost 4 bases to trimming and J lost 4 bases; unmatched junction nucleotides: 9. The germline CDR1 and CDR2 sequences are LNHNV and YYDKDF (reference sequence). The CDR3 runs 15 residues. Some clones are missing from TCRdb's copy, which holds only in-frame ones; the method was immunoSEQ multiplex PCR. The sample shows roughly 2.2 million clones, 93% of them seen only once. The sample originates from a study of shared clonotypes between healthy human individuals. The chain has TRBV15 and TRBJ2-7; 8 bases map to TRBD1. Sequencing used naive CD4+ T cells from PBMCs. Regarding subset: CD45RA+ positively selected. This sequence was found in a man aged 18 to 35 in good health. Some clones in this sample may be carry-over from other donors' samples. The CDR3 DNA is TGTGCCACCAGCACCCGGACAGGGACCCTGTACGAGCAGTACTTC. This encodes CATSTRTGTLYEQYF.